This TCR beta chain is from a study of shared T cell receptors in the human thymus. Data came from immunoSEQ multiplex PCR; TCRdb stores just in-frame clones and leaves some out. The repertoire includes hundreds of thousands of clones, around 87% of them detected once, and approximately 0.0097% sits in the top ten. The V and J ends lost 0 bases and 2 bases respectively, with 12 bases between them. Germline CDR1 is SQVTM and CDR2 is ANQGSEA. The CDR3 is 15 residues long. This same sample was also part of a study on human thymus T cells. That paper adds: Surgeons resected thymus tissue during corrective heart surgery.

This sequence joins TRBV29-1 and TRBJ2-3; weak D call: TRBD2 (6 bases). This TCR was recovered from a boy under two years old with a congenital heart defect. The sample was thymocytes. This chain's CDR3 is CSVEEVLASTDTQYF. The CDR3, as DNA: TGCAGCGTTGAAGAAGTACTAGCCTCCACAGATACGCAGTATTTT.